A selection of T cell receptor beta chains follows, all from one sample in a study of blood T cell repertoires in COVID-19. Profiled with immunoSEQ multiplex PCR; TCRdb holds only in-frame clones, not every one. The data show around 320,000 clones, with about nine tenths seen just once and roughly 2.3% held by the top ten. The specimen sequenced was peripheral blood. All receptors come from a man younger than 35 with active or convalescent COVID-19. Each CDR3 is given with its conserved first and last residue. D genes are given only for firm matches. The size field is filled for only some rows; it gives once, few, many or a size class.

TRBV7-7	.	TRBJ2-5	few	CASSLGAGLLETQYF	TGTGCCAGCAGCTTAGGAGCAGGGTTGTTAGAGACCCAGTACTTC
TRBV19	TRBD2	TRBJ2-3	.	CASSWVYISGAPDTQYF	TGTGCCAGTAGTTGGGTGTATATTAGCGGGGCCCCAGATACGCAGTATTTT
TRBV5-1	.	TRBJ1-2	.	CASSLDPFVSYGYTF	TGCGCCAGCAGCTTGGACCCCTTTGTTAGTTATGGCTACACCTTC
TRBV4-1	.	TRBJ1-4	once	CASSQTRGFEKLFF	TGCGCCAGCAGCCAGACCCGGGGGTTCGAAAAACTGTTTTTT
TRBV6-5	.	TRBJ1-1	.	CASSKIQGVGTEAFF	TGTGCCAGCAGTAAAATACAGGGTGTCGGCACTGAAGCTTTCTTT
TRBV7-9	.	TRBJ2-7	.	CASSFEGLIEYF	TGTGCCAGCAGCTTTGAGGGACTTATCGAGTACTTC
TRBV18	.	TRBJ1-1	.	CASSSRGTYEAFF	TGTGCCAGCTCATCCCGAGGCACATATGAAGCTTTCTTT
TRBV6-1	.	TRBJ1-4	.	CASSEARNILEKLFF	TGTGCCAGCAGTGAAGCGAGGAATATCTTAGAAAAACTGTTTTTT
TRBV4-2	.	TRBJ2-1	.	CASSQDSGPTSEQFF	TGTGCCAGCAGCCAAGATTCCGGTCCCACGTCCGAGCAGTTCTTC
TRBV2	.	TRBJ1-1	.	CASRGDSYTEAFF	TGTGCCAGCAGAGGAGACAGCTACACTGAAGCTTTCTTT
TRBV5-1	TRBD1	TRBJ1-6	.	CASSTTGGYNSPLHF	TGCGCCAGCAGCACAACAGGGGGTTATAATTCACCCCTCCACTTT
TRBV2	TRBD1	TRBJ1-2	few	CASSLGQGAYYGYTF	TGTGCCAGCAGTCTTGGTCAGGGGGCATATTATGGCTACACCTTC
TRBV27	TRBD2	TRBJ2-7	.	CASSLIGEGEQYF	TGTGCCAGCAGTTTAATAGGGGAGGGCGAGCAGTACTTC
TRBV13	.	TRBJ1-1	.	CASSLGLGAEAFF	TGTGCCAGCAGCTTAGGCCTAGGGGCTGAAGCTTTCTTT
TRBV6-2/TRBV6-3	.	TRBJ1-2	.	CASSPGQLYGYTF	TGTGCCAGCAGCCCAGGACAGCTCTATGGCTACACCTTC
TRBV5-6	TRBD2	TRBJ2-1	.	CASSLLAGVVNEQFF	TGTGCCAGCAGCCTACTAGCGGGAGTGGTGAATGAGCAGTTCTTC
TRBV6-5	.	TRBJ2-1	.	CASRPSGNNEQFF	TGTGCCAGCAGACCCTCAGGAAACAATGAGCAGTTCTTC
TRBV7-2	.	TRBJ2-7	.	CASSHPSVYEQYF	TGTGCCAGCAGCCATCCCAGCGTCTACGAGCAGTACTTC
TRBV9	.	TRBJ1-2	.	CASSVEEEVIGGYGYTF	TGTGCCAGCAGCGTAGAGGAGGAGGTCATAGGAGGCTATGGCTACACCTTC
TRBV11-2	.	TRBJ1-5	.	CASSLEAYQPQHF	TGTGCCAGCAGCTTAGAGGCTTATCAGCCCCAGCATTTT
TRBV5-4	.	TRBJ2-1	.	CASSFNRDKKSYNEQFF	TGTGCCAGCAGCTTTAACCGGGACAAAAAATCCTACAATGAGCAGTTCTTC
TRBV2	TRBD1	TRBJ1-2	.	CASSGWDRGLNGYTF	TGTGCCAGCAGTGGGTGGGACAGGGGTTTGAATGGCTACACCTTC
TRBV9	TRBD2	TRBJ2-1	.	CASSDPIAGGTYNEQFF	TGTGCCAGCAGCGACCCCATAGCGGGAGGGACCTACAATGAGCAGTTCTTC
TRBV12-3/TRBV12-4	.	TRBJ1-1	.	CASNQGNTEAFF	TGTGCCAGCAACCAGGGTAACACTGAAGCTTTCTTT
TRBV28	.	TRBJ1-3	once	CASSSLRNTIYF	TGTGCCAGCAGTTCGCTCCGGAACACCATATATTTT
TRBV14	TRBD2	TRBJ2-1	.	CASSQAGGGAHNEQFF	TGTGCCAGCAGCCAAGCGGGCGGGGGGGCACACAATGAGCAGTTCTTC
TRBV7-6	TRBD2	TRBJ2-3	once	CASSLAPTLIFSGTSTDTQYF	TGTGCCAGCAGCTTAGCCCCCACCCTTATCTTTAGCGGGACCAGCACAGATACGCAGTATTTT
TRBV18	TRBD1	TRBJ2-2	.	CASSPPTGMNTGELFF	TGTGCCAGCTCACCACCGACAGGGATGAACACCGGGGAGCTGTTTTTT
TRBV11-2	.	TRBJ2-7	.	CASRSLRSYEQYF	TGTGCCAGCAGGTCTCTCAGATCCTACGAGCAGTACTTC
TRBV14	TRBD2	TRBJ2-3	.	CASSRPGLALDTQYF	TGTGCCAGCAGCCGCCCGGGACTAGCATTGGATACGCAGTATTTT
TRBV7-9	TRBD1	TRBJ1-4	.	CASSRDSGSEKLFF	TGTGCCAGCAGCAGGGACAGTGGGAGTGAAAAACTGTTTTTT
TRBV28	TRBD2	TRBJ2-7	.	CASSLAGAYEQYF	TGTGCCAGCAGCCTAGCGGGAGCCTACGAGCAGTACTTC
TRBV7-8	.	TRBJ1-2	few	CASSPDFRNYGYTF	TGTGCCAGCAGCCCCGACTTTAGGAACTATGGCTACACCTTC
TRBV5-1	.	TRBJ2-7	.	CASSLETAASYEQYF	TGCGCCAGCAGCTTGGAGACAGCCGCCTCCTACGAGCAGTACTTC
TRBV5-1	.	TRBJ2-5	.	CASSRNQNQGGETQYF	TGCGCCAGCAGCCGTAACCAAAACCAAGGGGGAGAGACCCAGTACTTC
TRBV19	TRBD2	TRBJ2-7	.	CASSVTSGRSWGEQYF	TGTGCCAGTAGTGTGACTAGCGGGAGGTCTTGGGGGGAGCAGTACTTC
TRBV27	TRBD1	TRBJ1-6	.	CASSNGQGYFNSPLHF	TGTGCCAGCAGTAACGGACAGGGCTACTTTAATTCACCCCTCCACTTT
TRBV27	TRBD1	TRBJ2-7	.	CASGTAYEEQYF	TGTGCCAGTGGGACAGCCTACGAAGAGCAGTACTTC
TRBV7-2	.	TRBJ2-2	.	CASSLFGRGATGELFF	TGTGCCAGCAGCTTATTCGGTCGGGGGGCGACCGGGGAGCTGTTTTTT
TRBV28	.	TRBJ1-5	.	CASSRGWGDQPQHF	TGTGCCAGCAGTCGGGGGTGGGGGGATCAGCCCCAGCATTTT
TRBV9	TRBD2	TRBJ2-5	.	CASSLSGGEQETQYF	TGTGCCAGCAGTCTTAGCGGGGGGGAACAAGAGACCCAGTACTTC
TRBV9	TRBD2	TRBJ2-5	.	CASSVHAGGAETQYF	TGTGCCAGCAGCGTCCACGCGGGGGGGGCGGAGACCCAGTACTTC
TRBV7-9	TRBD2	TRBJ2-7	.	CASSSLSGRRPYEQYF	TGTGCCAGCAGCAGCCTCAGCGGGAGGCGACCCTACGAGCAGTACTTC
TRBV2	.	TRBJ2-1	once	CASSGHTADNEQFF	TGTGCCAGCAGTGGACATACGGCTGACAATGAGCAGTTCTTC
TRBV10-3	.	TRBJ2-7	.	CAISESKLPGEQYF	TGTGCCATCAGTGAGTCGAAGCTCCCCGGCGAGCAGTACTTC
TRBV19	.	TRBJ2-3	.	CASSIMLGRTDTQYF	TGTGCCAGTAGTATAATGCTGGGGCGCACAGATACGCAGTATTTT
TRBV2	.	TRBJ1-5	.	CACRTGNQPQHF	TGTGCCTGCAGGACTGGCAATCAGCCCCAGCATTTT
TRBV27	.	TRBJ2-5	.	CASSLYSGVGETQYF	TGTGCCAGCAGTTTATACTCGGGGGTAGGAGAGACCCAGTACTTC
TRBV18	.	TRBJ2-5	.	CASSLGQLQETQYF	TGTGCCAGCTCACTAGGACAGCTCCAAGAGACCCAGTACTTC